These 25 T cell receptor beta chains originate from one sample sequenced in a study of shared clonotypes between healthy human individuals (dated by TCRdb to the early 2020s). Library creation used the immunoSEQ multiplex PCR assay. The clones in this table, taken by TCRdb from immuneACCESS, are in-frame only. Not every clone is retained; where verified, under half of the shortfall comes from an unresolved V gene, and the cause of the rest is unknown. This sample gives 2.3 million or so clones in total; 85% to 95% of them show up just once. The biggest ten clones account for 0.39% of the sample. The sequencing sample was made of naive CD4+ T cells from PBMCs. Read against the paper, the sample's cell subset or site label means: CD45RA+ positively selected. These receptors came from a man aged 18 to 30 in good health. Some clones in this sample may be carry-over from other donors' samples.

The V call is TRBV6-5, the J call TRBJ1-2; 8 bases agree with TRBD1. The CDR3 contains 13 residues. Per germline, CDR1 MNHEY and CDR2 SVGAGI. J was trimmed by 3 bases and V by 6 bases; bases with no gene match: 3. The CDR3 nucleotides read TGTGCCAGCAGGCCGACAGGGGACTATGGCTACACCTTC. It translates to CASRPTGDYGYTF.

This chain joins TRBV19 and TRBJ2-5, with TRBD2 matching 8 bases. The V and J ends lost 4 bases and 5 bases, in that order; junction bases with no gene match: 9. Germline CDR1 is LNHDA and CDR2 is SQIVND (reference sequence). This CDR3 is 15 amino acids long. The CDR3 DNA follows: TGTGCCAGTAGTAACCCCGGGGGGGCGGGTGAGACCCAGTACTTC. Translating it yields CASSNPGGAGETQYF. The variable domain in full, with the rest retrieved from reference TRBV19 and TRBJ2-5, is DGGITQSPKYLFRKEGQNVTLSCEQNLNHDAMYWYRQDPGQGLRLIYYSQIVNDFQKGDIAEGYSVSREKKESFPLTVTSAQKNPTAFYLCASSNPGGAGETQYFGPGTRLLVL.

The V call is TRBV7-3, the J call TRBJ1-2, with a weak D call TRBD1 (6 bases). Trimming left V 5 bases short and J 5 bases short, with 24 bases between. The CDR3 runs 17 residues. Germline V gene sequence: CDR1 SGHTA, CDR2 FQGTGA. CDR3 DNA sequence: TGTGCCAGCAGCCCAGGAGCCGGACAGTCGATAGGATATGGCTACACCTTC. It specifies CASSPGAGQSIGYGYTF.

The chain combines TRBV12-2 with TRBJ2-2; TRBD2 is the table's D call and was not checked against the DNA. TRBV12-2 is described as a pseudogene. The CDR3 is made up of 15 amino acids. The CDR3 DNA is TGTGCAAGTCGCTCGTTATGCGGGCCAGCCGGGGAGCTGTTTTTT. It codes for CASRSLCGPAGELFF.

This chain joins TRBV5-8 and TRBJ2-2, with D possibly matching TRBD2 (6 bases). V was pared by 1 base and J by 6 bases, with 19 bases between. CDR3 size: 17 residues. Germline CDR1 reads SGHTS; CDR2 reads YDEGEE. CDR3 bases: TGTGCCAGCAGCTTGTGGCTTAGCGGTATGACACCCGGGGAGCTGTTTTTT. Translation: CASSLWLSGMTPGELFF. The whole variable domain, filled in from reference TRBV5-8 and TRBJ2-2, reads EAGVTQSPTHLIKTRGQQATLRCSPISGHTSVYWYQQALGLGLQFLLWYDEGEERNRGNFPPRFSGRQFPNYSSELNVNALELEDSALYLCASSLWLSGMTPGELFFGEGSRLTVL.

The table lists this clone with a few counts. The sample holds other DNA sequences that translate to the same CDR3. This sequence joins TRBV2 and TRBJ2-3; no definite D call. Germline CDR1 is SNHLY and CDR2 is FYNNEI. The V end lost 5 bases, the J end lost 2 bases, and 2 bases lay between the germline ends. The CDR3 spans 11 residues. CDR3 protein: CASSSTDTQYF. The DNA for the CDR3 is TGTGCCAGCAGTTCCACAGATACGCAGTATTTT.

V is TRBV5-1 and J is TRBJ2-1; 7 bases match TRBD2. Trimming at V came to 0 bases and at J to 7 bases, leaving 7 bases not matched to a gene. Germline CDR1 reads SGHRS; CDR2 reads YFSETQ. The CDR3 is made up of 15 amino acids. CDR3 region: CASSLAARGTNEQFF. The CDR3 DNA sequence: TGCGCCAGCAGCTTGGCCGCGCGGGGGACTAATGAGCAGTTCTTC.

The chain couples TRBV6-5 to TRBJ2-5, with D possibly being TRBD2 (5 bases). V lost 0 bases, J lost 1 base, and 9 bases lay in between. Germline V gene data show CDR1 as MNHEY and CDR2 as SVGAGI. The CDR3 is 15 amino acids. CDR3 residues: CASSYSWRAQETQYF. The CDR3 DNA reads as TGTGCCAGCAGTTACTCTTGGCGGGCCCAAGAGACCCAGTACTTC.

The CDR3 sequence: CASSQAIDRPYGYTF. CDR3 coding DNA: TGCGCCAGCAGCCAAGCGATAGACAGACCGTATGGCTACACCTTC. The genes are TRBV4-1 and TRBJ1-2, with D possibly matching TRBD1 (5 bases). Trimming shortened V by 1 base and J by 5 bases, and 14 bases separated the two germline ends. The germline V gene has CDR1 MGHRA and CDR2 YSYEKL. This CDR3 comprises 15 residues.

This clone is a singleton in its sample. The chain is built from TRBV30 and TRBJ2-5; maybe TRBD2 (7 bases). Germline lookup yields CDR1 GTSNPN and CDR2 SVGIG (reference sequence). The V end lost 8 bases, the J end lost 5 bases, and 15 bases lay between the germline ends. This CDR3 has 12 amino acids. In DNA form, the CDR3 reads TGTGCCGGAGGGCGGGGGCGCGAGACCCAGTACTTC. It yields the protein CAGGRGRETQYF.

J is TRBJ2-7 and V is TRBV6-6, with TRBD2 matching 11 bases. Trimming at V came to 4 bases and at J to 4 bases, leaving 6 bases not matched to a gene. The CDR3 extends over 15 amino acids. In germline, CDR1 is MNHNY, CDR2 SVGAGI (reference sequence). The CDR3 reads CASSSGLAGPYEQYF. In nucleotides, the CDR3 is TGTGCCAGCAGTTCTGGACTAGCGGGCCCATACGAGCAGTACTTC.

The DNA for the CDR3 is TGTGCCAGCAGCCAAAGGGGCAGCGATCTCGCTGAAGCTTTCTTT. It is translated as CASSQRGSDLAEAFF. The V and J genes are TRBV9 and TRBJ1-1, with D perhaps TRBD1 (5 bases). CDR1 is SGDLS, CDR2 YYNGEE, per germline. This CDR3 is 15 amino acids long. V shed 4 bases and J shed 6 bases, with 19 bases lying between them.

The V and J genes are TRBV5-1 and TRBJ2-6; D gene unclear. Germline loops: CDR1 SGHRS, CDR2 YFSETQ. The CDR3 is 17 amino acids. Trimming pared 0 bases from V and 0 bases from J, leaving 10 bases between. CDR3 coding DNA: TGCGCCAGCAGCTTGGCTAGGGCGAACTCTGGGGCCAACGTCCTGACTTTC. Translating gives CASSLARANSGANVLTF.

The V gene is TRBV27, the J gene TRBJ2-7; maybe TRBD1 (5 bases). V was pared by 3 bases and J by 1 base, with 25 bases between. The V gene's germline CDR1 is MNHEY and CDR2 SMNVEV (reference sequence). The CDR3 covers 19 residues. The CDR3 nucleotides read TGTGCCAGCAGTTTTTCCCGAATAAGCCCTAACAGGCTTTCCTACGAGCAGTACTTC. Amino acids: CASSFSRISPNRLSYEQYF.

The V and J genes are TRBV27 and TRBJ2-6, with D perhaps matching TRBD2 (7 bases). CDR3 length equals 15 residues. Germline lookup yields CDR1 MNHEY and CDR2 SMNVEV (reference sequence). Trimming took 6 bases from V and 2 from J, leaving 11 bases between them. In DNA, the CDR3 is TGTGCCAGCAGCAGGGAGGGGGCTGGGGCCAACGTCCTGACTTTC. Translating gives CASSREGAGANVLTF.

The genes are TRBV30 and TRBJ1-6, with TRBD1 identical over 9 bases. The CDR3 sequence is 14 residues long. Germline CDR1 reads GTSNPN; CDR2 reads SVGIG (reference sequence). The ends lost 5 bases at V and 7 bases at J; junction bases unmatched: 6. This chain's CDR3 is CAWGQGLRNSPLHF. The DNA of the CDR3 is TGTGCCTGGGGACAGGGGTTGAGGAATTCACCCCTCCACTTT.

The rearrangement joins TRBV5-4 to TRBJ2-7, with D possibly being TRBD2 (5 bases). Trimming stripped 1 base from V and 5 bases from J, with 16 bases between. The length of the CDR3 is 15 residues. Germline CDR1 is SGHNT and CDR2 is YYREEE (reference sequence). The CDR3 DNA reads TGTGCCAGCAGCTTGTCCCGGGAACACGTGGACGAGCAGTACTTC. Residues: CASSLSREHVDEQYF.

The chain is built from TRBV9 and TRBJ1-3; D might be TRBD1 (5 bases). Germline CDR1 reads SGDLS; CDR2 reads YYNGEE. The CDR3 is 14 residues long. V lost 3 bases, J lost 9 bases, and 16 bases lay in between. As DNA, the CDR3 is TGTGCCAGCAGCGCCCCTGGGACTATCGGCACCATATATTTT. This codes for CASSAPGTIGTIYF. Complete variable domain (other parts from reference TRBV9 and TRBJ1-3): DSGVTQTPKHLITATGQRVTLRCSPRSGDLSVYWYQQSLDQGLQFLIQYYNGEERAKGNILERFSAQQFPDLHSELNLSSLELGDSALYFCASSAPGTIGTIYFGEGSWLTVV.

V is TRBV18 and J is TRBJ2-7; D not resolved. This CDR3 is 15 amino acids long. Germline V gives CDR1 KGHSH, CDR2 LQKENI. The V gene lost 3 bases and the J gene lost 2 bases, with 14 bases spanning the gap. CDR3 protein: CASSPAQRRPYEQYF. The CDR3 bases are TGTGCCAGCTCACCCGCCCAGAGGCGTCCCTACGAGCAGTACTTC.

J is TRBJ2-1 and V is TRBV7-3; 13 bases match TRBD2. The CDR3 length is 16 residues. V shed 5 bases, J shed 7 bases, and the junction held 8 bases outside the gene matches. Germline lookup yields CDR1 SGHTA and CDR2 FQGTGA. The chain's CDR3 is CASSASLAGGLNEQFF. CDR3 coding DNA: TGTGCCAGCAGCGCCTCACTAGCGGGAGGGCTAAATGAGCAGTTCTTC. Filled out from reference TRBV7-3 and TRBJ2-1, the complete variable domain reads GAGVSQTPSNKVTEKGKYVELRCDPISGHTALYWYRQSLGQGPEFLIYFQGTGAADDSGLPNDRFFAVRPEGSVSTLKIQRTERGDSAVYLCASSASLAGGLNEQFFGPGTRLTVL.

The J gene is TRBJ1-5, the V gene TRBV4-1; 7 bases agree with TRBD1. CDR1 MGHRA and CDR2 YSYEKL come from the germline V gene. The junction had 12 bases not matched to a gene; V was cut back by 5 bases and J by 5 bases. The CDR3 contains 16 residues. This chain's CDR3 is CASSFGGQGGHQPQHF. DNA for the CDR3: TGCGCCAGCAGCTTCGGGGGCCAGGGGGGTCATCAGCCCCAGCATTTT.

About this clone itself: The same CDR3 is also encoded by other DNA sequences in this sample. The chain joins TRBV4-2 to TRBJ2-2; D ambiguous. Trimming took off 0 bases at V and 4 bases at J, with 3 bases between the two ends. CDR3 length: 13 residues. CDR1 and CDR2 from the germline V gene are LGHNA and YNFKEQ. CDR3 sequence (DNA): TGTGCCAGCAGCCAAGAGCTCACCGGGGAGCTGTTTTTT. Amino acids: CASSQELTGELFF.

This rearrangement joins TRBV19 to TRBJ2-3, with D possibly being TRBD2 (9 bases). Germline V CDR1 and CDR2: LNHDA, SQIVND (reference sequence). The CDR3 has 14 amino acids. V lost 7 bases and J 12 bases, leaving 23 bases between the germline ends. This CDR3 is CASKTGELAGLQYF. The CDR3 bases are TGTGCCAGTAAGACAGGGGAACTAGCGGGCCTCCAGTATTTT.

The chain joins TRBV7-8 to TRBJ2-5; 12 nucleotides align to TRBD1. V lost 5 bases and J lost 5; bases outside the gene matches: 12. Germline-derived CDR1 and CDR2 are SGHVS and FQNEAQ. There are 17 residues in the CDR3. The CDR3 reads CASSRRTGDRGQETQYF. The CDR3 nucleotides are TGTGCCAGCAGCCGACGAACTGGGGACAGGGGGCAGGAGACCCAGTACTTC.

The V call is TRBV19, the J call TRBJ1-5; D unresolved. Germline-derived CDR1 and CDR2 are LNHDA and SQIVND (reference sequence). The CDR3 is made up of 13 amino acids. V was cut by 7 bases and J by 2 bases, with 9 bases left in between. CDR3: CASTLTGNQPQHF. The CDR3 DNA sequence: TGTGCCAGTACCCTCACAGGCAATCAGCCCCAGCATTTT.